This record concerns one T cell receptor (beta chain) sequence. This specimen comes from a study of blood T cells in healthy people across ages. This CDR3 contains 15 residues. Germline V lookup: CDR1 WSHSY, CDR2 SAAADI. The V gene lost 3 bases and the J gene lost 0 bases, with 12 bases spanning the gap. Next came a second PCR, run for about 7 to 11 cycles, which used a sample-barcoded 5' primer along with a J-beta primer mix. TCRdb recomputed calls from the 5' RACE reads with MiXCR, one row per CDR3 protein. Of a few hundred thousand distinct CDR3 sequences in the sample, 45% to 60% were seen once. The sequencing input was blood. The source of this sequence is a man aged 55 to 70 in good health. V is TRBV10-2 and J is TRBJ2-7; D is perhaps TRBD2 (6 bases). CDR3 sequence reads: CASSDPGLSSYEQYF. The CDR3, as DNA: TGCGCCAGCAGTGATCCGGGACTGAGCTCCTACGAGCAGTACTTC.